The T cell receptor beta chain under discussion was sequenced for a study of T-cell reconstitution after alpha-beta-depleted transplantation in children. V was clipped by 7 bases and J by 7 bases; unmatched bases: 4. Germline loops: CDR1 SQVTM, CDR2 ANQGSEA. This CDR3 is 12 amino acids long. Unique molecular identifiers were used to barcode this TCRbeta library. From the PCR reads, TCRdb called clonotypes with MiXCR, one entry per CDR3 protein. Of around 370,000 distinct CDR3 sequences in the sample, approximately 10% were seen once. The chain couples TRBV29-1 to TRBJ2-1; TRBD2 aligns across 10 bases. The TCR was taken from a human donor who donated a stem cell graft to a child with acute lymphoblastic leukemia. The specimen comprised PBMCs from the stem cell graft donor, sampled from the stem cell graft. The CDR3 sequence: CSARTSGNEQFF. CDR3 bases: TGCAGCGCTCGGACTAGCGGAAATGAGCAGTTCTTC.